This record concerns one T cell receptor beta chain sequence. The sample originates from a study of blood T cell repertoires in COVID-19. The CDR3 extends over 17 amino acids. The J segment lost 3 bases and the V segment lost 4 bases, leaving 10 bases of the junction unmatched. Germline V gene data show CDR1 as SGHTA and CDR2 as FQGNSA. Profiled with immunoSEQ multiplex PCR; TCRdb holds only in-frame clones, not every one. The sample lists about 80,000 clones; roughly 85% were seen once. Sequencing was carried out using peripheral blood. This TCR came from a man between 50 and 59 years old with COVID-19, enrolled during active disease. This rearrangement joins TRBV7-2 to TRBJ2-3; TRBD2 aligns across 10 bases. The CDR3 sequence is CASSSLAGESGTDTQYF. For the CDR3, the DNA is TGTGCCAGCAGCTCCCTAGCGGGAGAGTCTGGAACAGATACGCAGTATTTT.